Shown below are 27 T cell receptor beta chains from a single sample sequenced in a study of blood T cell repertoires in COVID-19. Here immunoSEQ multiplex PCR was the method, and the copy in TCRdb shows in-frame clones only, minus some. The table shows over 200,000 clones, with approximately 84% occurring only once. The sequenced material came from peripheral blood. Receptors were obtained from a man of 80 years or more with acute or convalescent COVID-19.

This rearrangement joins TRBV28 to TRBJ2-3, with 9 bases that match TRBD1. The CDR3 extends over 19 amino acids. The trim removed 8 bases at V and 1 base at J, leaving 19 bases unmatched. Germline V gene lookup returns CDR1 MDHEN and CDR2 SYDVKM. The CDR3 sequence: CASCEVSGTGFGRTDTQYF. CDR3 in DNA: TGTGCCAGCTGCGAGGTGTCCGGGACAGGGTTTGGCCGCACAGATACGCAGTATTTT.

This chain links TRBV5-5 with TRBJ2-7, with TRBD2 matching over 9 bases. Looked up from germline, CDR1 is SGHKS and CDR2 is YYEKEE (reference sequence). V shed 2 bases and J 6 bases; nucleotides not matched to a gene: 6. The CDR3 runs to 14 residues. The DNA of the CDR3 is TGTGCCAGCAGCTTCGCTGAGACTAGCGGCGAGCAGTACGTC. Translating it yields CASSFAETSGEQYV.

A few counts support this clone. This chain connects TRBV4-2 to TRBJ1-5, with TRBD1 matching over 9 bases. V trimming: 1 base; J trimming: 4 bases; junction bases outside the gene matches: 8. The germline V gene has CDR1 LGHNA and CDR2 YNFKEQ. The CDR3 has 17 residues. CDR3: CASSQGTGGEVNQPQHF. CDR3 in DNA: TGTGCCAGCAGCCAAGGTACAGGGGGCGAAGTGAATCAGCCCCAGCATTTT.

This chain connects TRBV5-5 to TRBJ1-5; 10 bases align to TRBD1. The J segment lost 4 bases and the V segment lost 3 bases, leaving 4 bases of the junction unmatched. The CDR3 is made up of 15 amino acids. The germline CDR1 and CDR2 sequences are SGHKS and YYEKEE (reference sequence). Here the CDR3 DNA reads TGTGCCAGCAGCTGGGGACAGGGGTATAATCAGCCCCAGCATTTT. Translation: CASSWGQGYNQPQHF. The whole variable domain, filled in from reference TRBV5-5 and TRBJ1-5, reads DAGVTQSPTHLIKTRGQQVTLRCSPISGHKSVSWYQQVLGQGPQFIFQYYEKEERGRGNFPDRFSARQFPNYSSELNVNALLLGDSALYLCASSWGQGYNQPQHFGDGTRLSIL.

V and J are TRBV4-2 and TRBJ2-7; D call uncertain. Germline-derived CDR1 and CDR2 are LGHNA and YNFKEQ. This CDR3 region has 14 residues. Deletions cut 0 bases from V and 4 bases from J, with 10 bases between. CDR3 nucleotide sequence: TGTGCCAGCAGCCAAGACCCCGGGTCGTACGAGCAGTACTTC. Its translation: CASSQDPGSYEQYF.

The V gene is TRBV5-1, the J gene TRBJ2-1; 7 bases agree with TRBD1. Trimming at V came to 1 base and at J to 2 bases, leaving 0 bases not matched to a gene. The germline V gene encodes CDR1 SGHRS and CDR2 YFSETQ. This CDR3 is built from 14 residues. CDR3 nucleotides: TGCGCCAGCAGCTTGCAGGGGGCCTACAATGAGCAGTTCTTC. Translated: CASSLQGAYNEQFF.

V gene TRBV30 combines with J gene TRBJ1-6; tentatively, D is TRBD1 (6 bases). This CDR3 is 16 amino acids long. Trimming took off 0 bases at V and 7 bases at J, with 16 bases between the two ends. The germline CDR1 and CDR2 sequences are GTSNPN and SVGIG (reference sequence). In nucleotides, the CDR3 is TGTGCCTGGAGTGTGCAGGGGCAGCCGATGAATTCACCCCTCCACTTT. Its protein product is CAWSVQGQPMNSPLHF.

This chain joins TRBV7-3 and TRBJ2-5; 9 nucleotides line up with TRBD1. This CDR3 spans 15 amino acids. After removal of 1 base from V and 4 bases from J, the junction contained 4 bases not matched to a gene. The germline CDR1 and CDR2 sequences are SGHTA and FQGTGA. CDR3 sequence: CASSLMGQGRETQYF. CDR3 DNA sequence: TGTGCCAGCAGCTTAATGGGACAGGGAAGAGAGACCCAGTACTTC.

The chain uses TRBV11-2 and TRBJ2-3, with 8 bases lining up with TRBD2. Trimming cost V 5 bases and J 4 bases; bases outside gene matches: 5. Germline loops: CDR1 SGHAT, CDR2 FQNNGV. The CDR3 is made up of 14 amino acids. The CDR3 nucleotides read TGTGCCAGCAGCGATAGCGGGATCGCAGATACGCAGTATTTT. It specifies CASSDSGIADTQYF.

The J gene is TRBJ2-7, the V gene TRBV7-9, with D unclear. The germline gives CDR1 SEHNR, CDR2 FQNEAQ (reference sequence). The CDR3 is 12 residues long. V lost 5 bases and J 2 bases, leaving 7 bases between the germline ends. As DNA, the CDR3 is TGTGCCAGCAGCCCCGAGGCCTACGAGCAGTACTTC. It codes for CASSPEAYEQYF.

This chain links TRBV7-8 with TRBJ1-2; 7 positions match TRBD1. The CDR3 totals 13 residues. J gave up 8 bases and V 5 bases, and 8 bases lay outside the gene matches. The V gene's germline CDR1 is SGHVS and CDR2 FQNEAQ. CDR3 nucleotide sequence: TGTGCCAGCAGCAAGACAGGGACGTGGGGCTACACCTTC. Its protein product is CASSKTGTWGYTF.

This rearrangement joins TRBV5-4 to TRBJ2-7; TRBD2 matches at 13 bases. Trimming removed 2 bases from V and 3 bases from J; junction bases left unmatched: 2. CDR3 length: 15 residues. Germline V CDR1 and CDR2: SGHNT, YYREEE (reference sequence). The CDR3 sequence: CASSLRTSGSYEQYF. The CDR3 bases are TGTGCCAGCAGCTTACGGACTAGCGGGAGCTACGAGCAGTACTTC.

This clone appeared a single time. The chain joins TRBV28 to TRBJ2-5; 11 bases fit TRBD2. The CDR3 length is 15 residues. Per germline, CDR1 MDHEN and CDR2 SYDVKM. J lost 5 bases, V lost 4 bases, and 6 bases had no gene match. CDR3 coding DNA: TGTGCCAGCAGTTGGGTAGCGGGAGGGCGGGAGACCCAGTACTTC. Translating it yields CASSWVAGGRETQYF.

The chain recombines TRBV6-6 with TRBJ2-2, with 9 bases fitting TRBD2. The CDR3 is made up of 14 amino acids. Germline CDR1 reads MNHNY; CDR2 reads SVGAGI (reference sequence). The V segment lost 0 bases and the J segment 10 bases; nucleotides outside the gene matches: 3. The CDR3 loop reads CASSYSSGREELFF. The CDR3 nucleotides are TGTGCCAGCAGTTACTCTAGCGGGAGAGAGGAGCTGTTTTTT.

The chain recombines TRBV7-8 with TRBJ2-2, with TRBD1 matching over 9 bases. Germline CDR1 is SGHVS and CDR2 is FQNEAQ. The CDR3 runs 15 residues. V lost 4 bases to trimming and J lost 5 bases; unmatched junction nucleotides: 5. In DNA form, the CDR3 reads TGTGCCAGCAGCTGGACAGGGGCCATAACCGGGGAGCTGTTTTTT. It codes for CASSWTGAITGELFF.

The chain is built from TRBV11-2 and TRBJ2-7; D might be TRBD1 (5 bases). Trimming removed 4 bases from V and 7 bases from J, with 11 bases in between. CDR3 size: 12 residues. Germline V gives CDR1 SGHAT, CDR2 FQNNGV. CDR3 DNA: TGTGCCAGCAGCTCACTAAGGACAGAGCAGTACTTC. Residues: CASSSLRTEQYF.

This clone is a singleton in its sample. The chain uses TRBV7-9 and TRBJ2-1; D is perhaps TRBD1 (5 bases). The CDR3 covers 15 residues. V gave up 5 bases and J gave up 3 bases, with 14 bases separating them. Germline V gives CDR1 SEHNR, CDR2 FQNEAQ (reference sequence). In DNA, the CDR3 is TGTGCCAGCAGCCAAGGGGTGTGGGGCTACAATGAGCAGTTCTTC. Translating gives CASSQGVWGYNEQFF.

This clone turned up a few times. V gene TRBV5-1 combines with J gene TRBJ2-3; 8 positions agree with TRBD2. Trimming cost V 4 bases and J 5 bases; bases outside gene matches: 9. In germline, CDR1 is SGHRS, CDR2 YFSETQ. The CDR3 is 15 residues long. CDR3 sequence reads: CASSLNSGNLDTQYF. The CDR3 nucleotides read TGCGCCAGCAGCCTGAATAGCGGGAATCTAGATACGCAGTATTTT.

The J gene is TRBJ2-1, the V gene TRBV11-2; D uncertain. The CDR3 spans 14 residues. Germline CDR1 reads SGHAT; CDR2 reads FQNNGV. Trimming cost V 1 base and J 4 bases, with 8 bases left between them. The CDR3, as DNA: TGTGCCAGCAGCTTAGCCCAGGTGTACAATGAGCAGTTCTTC. This sequence encodes CASSLAQVYNEQFF.

The J gene is TRBJ2-5, the V gene TRBV3-1 (or the pseudogene TRBV3-2); 7 bases fit TRBD1. Germline CDR1 reads LGHDT; CDR2 reads YNNKEL (reference sequence). The CDR3 runs 14 residues. Trimming removed 4 bases from V and 5 bases from J; junction bases left unmatched: 7. The CDR3 loop reads CASSPRTGGETQYF. CDR3 nucleotides: TGTGCCAGCAGCCCTAGGACAGGCGGCGAGACCCAGTACTTC.

The V and J genes are TRBV18 and TRBJ2-5; TRBD2 aligns across 9 bases. There are 16 residues in the CDR3. Germline V lookup: CDR1 KGHSH, CDR2 LQKENI. V dropped 5 bases and J dropped 0; count of bases not matched to a gene: 7. CDR3 sequence (DNA): TGTGCCAGCTCAACGAGGACTAGCGCGTACCAAGAGACCCAGTACTTC. As protein: CASSTRTSAYQETQYF.

This clone was observed a single time. The chain is built from TRBV2 and TRBJ1-2, with 7 bases fitting TRBD1. The CDR3 has 15 amino acids. Per germline, CDR1 SNHLY and CDR2 FYNNEI. The J segment lost 12 bases and the V segment lost 5 bases, leaving 18 bases of the junction unmatched. The DNA of the CDR3 is TGTGCCAGCAGTCCTCTCTCACAGGGGCTGGGCGCGGACACCTTC. Translation: CASSPLSQGLGADTF.

The V gene is TRBV28, the J gene TRBJ1-3; weak D call: TRBD1 (5 bases). There are 12 residues in the CDR3. The germline CDR1 and CDR2 sequences are MDHEN and SYDVKM. The V end lost 2 bases, the J end lost 7 bases, and 6 bases lay between the germline ends. CDR3 residues: CASSLKGNTIYF. In DNA, the CDR3 is TGTGCCAGCAGTTTAAAGGGGAACACCATATATTTT.

The rearrangement joins TRBV3-1 (or the pseudogene TRBV3-2) to TRBJ1-6; maybe TRBD1 (5 bases). The CDR3 is 15 residues long. Between the trimmed V and J ends, which lost 4 bases and 9 bases, there was a span of 16 bases. The germline V gene has CDR1 LGHDT and CDR2 YNNKEL (reference sequence). This chain's CDR3 is CASSPGAGTSSPLHF. The CDR3 DNA is TGTGCCAGCAGCCCAGGAGCGGGGACCAGTTCACCCCTCCACTTT.

The genes are TRBV5-6 and TRBJ2-5; 12 bases fit TRBD2. V dropped 2 bases and J dropped 5; count of bases not matched to a gene: 1. This CDR3 has 14 residues. Looked up from germline, CDR1 is SGHDT and CDR2 is YYEEEE. The CDR3 here is CASSLTSGRETQYF. DNA for the CDR3: TGTGCCAGCAGCTTAACTAGCGGGAGGGAGACCCAGTACTTC.

The J gene is TRBJ2-2, the V gene TRBV4-3; a possible D gene is TRBD2 (5 bases). Looked up from germline, CDR1 is LGHNA and CDR2 is YSLEER. CDR3 length: 16 residues. The V gene lost 0 bases and the J gene lost 4 bases, with 12 bases spanning the gap. CDR3 sequence (DNA): TGCGCCAGCAGCCAAGATAGAGGGTGGCCCACCGGGGAGCTGTTTTTT. Protein product: CASSQDRGWPTGELFF.

The chain links TRBV9 to TRBJ2-3, with TRBD2 identical over 8 bases. Germline CDR1 SGDLS, CDR2 YYNGEE. The CDR3 length is 15 residues. The V gene end was trimmed by 4 bases and the J gene end by 4 bases; junction bases not matched to a gene: 8. CDR3 coding DNA: TGTGCCAGCAGCCCCCTGGGACTAGAGGCAGATACGCAGTATTTT. It encodes CASSPLGLEADTQYF.